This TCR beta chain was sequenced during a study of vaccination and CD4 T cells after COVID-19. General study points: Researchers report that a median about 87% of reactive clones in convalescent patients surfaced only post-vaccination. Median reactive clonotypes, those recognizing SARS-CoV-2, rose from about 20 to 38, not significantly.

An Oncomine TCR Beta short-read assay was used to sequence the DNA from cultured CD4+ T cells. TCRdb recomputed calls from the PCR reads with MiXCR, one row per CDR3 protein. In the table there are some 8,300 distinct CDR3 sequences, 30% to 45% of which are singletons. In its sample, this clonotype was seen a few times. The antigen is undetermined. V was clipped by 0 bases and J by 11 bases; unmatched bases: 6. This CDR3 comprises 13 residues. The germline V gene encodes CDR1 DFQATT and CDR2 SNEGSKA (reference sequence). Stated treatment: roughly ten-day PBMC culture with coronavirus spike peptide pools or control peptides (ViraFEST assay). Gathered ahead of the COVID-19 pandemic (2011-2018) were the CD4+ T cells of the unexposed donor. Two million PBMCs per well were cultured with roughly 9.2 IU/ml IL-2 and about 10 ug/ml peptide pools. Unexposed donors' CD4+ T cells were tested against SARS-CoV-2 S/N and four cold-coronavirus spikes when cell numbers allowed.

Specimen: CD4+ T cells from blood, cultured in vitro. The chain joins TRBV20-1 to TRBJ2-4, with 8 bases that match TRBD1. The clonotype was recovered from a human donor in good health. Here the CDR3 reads CSARDDRGAFQYF. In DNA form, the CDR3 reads TGCAGTGCTAGAGATGACAGGGGCGCTTTTCAGTACTTC.